This T cell receptor beta chain was documented in a study of Ad26.COV2.S vaccination and SARS-CoV-2 variants. Study results and limitations: Reports say spike-specific CD8+ and CD4+ T cell responses covered substantial breadth after vaccination. The analyses of TCR breadth and depth may have understated the size of total T cell responses. Vaccine and placebo recipients had similar non-spike TCR breadth.

This table comes from immunoSEQ multiplex PCR, and its TCRdb copy is limited to in-frame clones, with some not included. The sample gives hundreds of thousands of clones, around 92% of which show up once; 3.9% is in the top ten. Comment on this clone: As yet, its antigen is unknown.

V dropped 5 bases and J dropped 5 bases, with 12 bases sitting between them. CDR3 length equals 13 residues. Germline V gives CDR1 LNHDA, CDR2 SQIVND (reference sequence). The chain joins TRBV19 to TRBJ2-5, with D perhaps matching TRBD1 or TRBD2 (5 bases each). Sequences were derived from peripheral blood, sampled after recovery from COVID-19. This clonotype originated in a human donor who had recovered from COVID-19. CDR3 bases: TGTGCCAGTAGTGTCCAGGGAGCGGAGACCCAGTACTTC. Translation gives CASSVQGAETQYF.